The 22 T cell receptor beta chains below come from one sample, sequenced in a study of shared clonotypes between healthy human individuals. Data came from immunoSEQ multiplex PCR; TCRdb stores just in-frame clones and leaves some out. The table includes some 2,000,000 clones, roughly 95% detected once. Sequenced: naive CD4+ T cells sorted from blood. Subset defined: CD45RA+ positively selected. The receptors come from a man between 18 and 35 years old in good health.

V gene TRBV28 combines with J gene TRBJ2-7; no clear D. The CDR3 runs 13 residues. V was cut by 7 bases and J by 0 bases, with 10 bases left in between. Germline V lookup: CDR1 MDHEN, CDR2 SYDVKM. In DNA form, the CDR3 reads TGTGCCAGCATAAGCCGGAACTCCTACGAGCAGTACTTC. Translated: CASISRNSYEQYF.

This chain joins TRBV29-1 and TRBJ2-5, with D perhaps TRBD1 (6 bases). CDR1 and CDR2 from the germline V gene are SQVTM and ANQGSEA. The CDR3 loop spans 13 amino acids. The ends were cut back, 7 bases at V and 4 bases at J, with 16 bases in the middle. Here the CDR3 reads CSALRGLGETQYF. The CDR3, as DNA: TGCAGCGCCCTCAGGGGATTGGGAGAGACCCAGTACTTC.

This clone occurred once. The chain joins TRBV7-8 to TRBJ1-2; no reliable D call. The V gene's germline CDR1 is SGHVS and CDR2 FQNEAQ. V was pared by 7 bases and J by 7 bases, with 13 bases between. The CDR3 is 12 amino acids. The CDR3: CASTPKRAGYTF. Here the CDR3 DNA reads TGTGCCAGCACTCCAAAACGAGCTGGCTACACCTTC.

V and J are TRBV19 and TRBJ2-5; D unresolved. The V end was cut by 5 bases, the J end by 5 bases, with 12 bases between. The germline gives CDR1 LNHDA, CDR2 SQIVND (reference sequence). CDR3 length: 13 amino acids. This chain's CDR3 is CASSDISLETQYF. In DNA, the CDR3 is TGTGCCAGTAGTGACATAAGCCTGGAGACCCAGTACTTC.

This rearrangement joins TRBV5-1 to TRBJ1-1, with D possibly being TRBD1 (5 bases). This CDR3 contains 14 residues. V lost 3 bases and J 5 bases, leaving 14 bases between the germline ends. CDR1 and CDR2 (germline): SGHRS, YFSETQ. CDR3 bases: TGCGCCAGCAGCTCGGAGGGGCTTCGGACTGAAGCTTTCTTT. Its translation is CASSSEGLRTEAFF. The whole variable domain, filled in from reference TRBV5-1 and TRBJ1-1, reads KAGVTQTPRYLIKTRGQQVTLSCSPISGHRSVSWYQQTPGQGLQFLFEYFSETQRNKGNFPGRFSGRQFSNSRSEMNVSTLELGDSALYLCASSSEGLRTEAFFGQGTRLTVV.

The chain carries TRBV5-1 and TRBJ2-5; D is unclear. Trimming took off 2 bases at V and 5 bases at J, with 13 bases between the two ends. The V gene's germline CDR1 is SGHRS and CDR2 YFSETQ. There are 14 residues in the CDR3. The CDR3 nucleotides read TGCGCCAGCAGCTTTTCTTGGGGAATGGAGACCCAGTACTTC. Residues: CASSFSWGMETQYF.

V usage is TRBV30 and J usage is TRBJ1-5, with 8 bases aligning to TRBD1. Germline V gene lookup returns CDR1 GTSNPN and CDR2 SVGIG (reference sequence). This CDR3 comprises 13 residues. The V segment lost 2 bases and the J segment 6 bases; nucleotides outside the gene matches: 3. The CDR3 region is CAWSNQGAQPQHF. In nucleotides, the CDR3 is TGTGCCTGGAGTAACCAGGGGGCTCAGCCCCAGCATTTT.

V usage is TRBV30 and J usage is TRBJ1-1; D might be TRBD1 (5 bases). The V end was cut by 5 bases, the J end by 3 bases, with 19 bases between. Germline assignment: CDR1 GTSNPN and CDR2 SVGIG (reference sequence). CDR3 length equals 15 residues. CDR3 region: CAWPYGGGKDTEAFF. Written as DNA, the CDR3 is TGTGCCTGGCCCTATGGGGGGGGTAAGGACACTGAAGCTTTCTTT. The whole variable domain, remainder taken from reference TRBV30 and TRBJ1-1, is SQTIHQWPATLVQPVGSPLSLECTVEGTSNPNLYWYRQAAGRGLQLLFYSVGIGQISSEVPQNLSASRPQDRQFILSSKKLLLSDSGFYLCAWPYGGGKDTEAFFGQGTRLTVV.

The chain combines TRBV10-3 with TRBJ2-2, with D perhaps given as TRBD1 or TRBD2 (5 bases each). The germline CDR1 and CDR2 sequences are ENHRY and SYGVKD. The CDR3 contains 15 residues. V was clipped by 6 bases and J by 8 bases, with 19 bases between them. CDR3 DNA: TGTGCCATCAGGAGAGGGGCGGAGCGTGGAGGGGAGCTGTTTTTT. The encoded protein is CAIRRGAERGGELFF.

This chain connects TRBV6-5 to TRBJ1-1; a possible D gene is TRBD1 (5 bases). The CDR3 is 12 amino acids. V lost 2 bases and J 9 bases, leaving 10 bases between the germline ends. Germline CDR1 and CDR2: MNHEY and SVGAGI. The CDR3 loop is CASSYEGRKAFF. CDR3 in DNA: TGTGCCAGCAGTTACGAGGGACGGAAAGCTTTCTTT.

This CDR3 is CAWSLDRGLSEAFF. The CDR3 DNA reads TGTGCCTGGAGTTTGGACAGGGGCCTCTCTGAAGCTTTCTTT. The J gene is TRBJ1-1, the V gene TRBV30; 9 nucleotides agree with TRBD1. Germline lookup yields CDR1 GTSNPN and CDR2 SVGIG (reference sequence). This CDR3 region has 14 residues. The junction had 7 bases not matched to a gene; V was cut back by 2 bases and J by 6 bases.

This clone was detected only once. The chain is built from TRBV28 and TRBJ1-5; a weak D match, TRBD1 (5 bases). Germline V gene lookup returns CDR1 MDHEN and CDR2 SYDVKM. Trimming left V 5 bases short and J 4 bases short, with 15 bases between. CDR3 length equals 15 residues. The CDR3 region has the DNA TGTGCCAGCAGTCCGCTGGGGACCGGGAATCAGCCCCAGCATTTT. Amino acids: CASSPLGTGNQPQHF.

This clone was seen just once. The chain recombines TRBV2 with TRBJ1-3; no definite D call. Trimming stripped 6 bases from V and 0 bases from J, with 9 bases between. The CDR3 contains 14 residues. CDR1 and CDR2 from the germline V gene are SNHLY and FYNNEI. The CDR3 sequence: CASRRTVSGNTIYF. The CDR3 bases are TGTGCCAGCAGACGGACGGTCTCTGGAAACACCATATATTTT.

The J gene is TRBJ1-5, the V gene TRBV2, with a weak D call TRBD1 (5 bases). The CDR3 is 17 residues long. Germline CDR1 and CDR2: SNHLY and FYNNEI. The V end was cut by 4 bases, the J end by 2 bases, with 18 bases between. CDR3 in amino acids: CASSGTRWGSGNQPQHF. The CDR3 coding sequence is TGTGCCAGCAGTGGCACAAGGTGGGGGTCCGGCAATCAGCCCCAGCATTTT.

The gene calls are TRBV10-1 and TRBJ1-6; D might be TRBD1 (5 bases). There are 14 residues in the CDR3. V was shortened by 1 base and J by 6 bases, with 7 bases between the two germline ends. The germline V gene has CDR1 WNHNN and CDR2 SYGVQD (reference sequence). The DNA of the CDR3 is TGCGCCAGCAGTGAGTTTGGGGGTAATTCACCCCTCCACTTT. It is translated as CASSEFGGNSPLHF.

With respect to this clone: In the same sample, other DNA sequences code for this CDR3. The chain recombines TRBV15 with TRBJ1-2; D remains ambiguous. The CDR3 has 13 residues. Germline CDR1 reads LNHNV; CDR2 reads YYDKDF (reference sequence). Deletions cut 0 bases from V and 2 bases from J, with 4 bases between. DNA of the CDR3: TGTGCCACCAGCAGAGACACCAACTATGGCTACACCTTC. Translated, it gives CATSRDTNYGYTF.

The chain uses TRBV11-2 and TRBJ1-3, with no clear D. This CDR3 has 15 residues. Germline V gives CDR1 SGHAT, CDR2 FQNNGV. V was shortened by 0 bases and J by 1 base, with 7 bases between the two germline ends. This CDR3 is CASSLEGLSGNTIYF. CDR3 DNA sequence: TGTGCCAGCAGCTTAGAGGGTCTTTCTGGAAACACCATATATTTT.

The chain combines TRBV6-5 with TRBJ1-5; maybe TRBD1 (6 bases). Looked up from germline, CDR1 is MNHEY and CDR2 is SVGAGI. Trimming left V 8 bases short and J 3 bases short, with 14 bases between. This CDR3 region has 14 residues. CDR3 protein: CASAPTGHNQPQHF. CDR3 nucleotide sequence: TGTGCCAGCGCCCCGACAGGCCACAATCAGCCCCAGCATTTT.

This sequence joins TRBV30 and TRBJ1-2; D unclear. Deletions cut 4 bases from V and 3 bases from J, with 6 bases between. The CDR3 is made up of 11 amino acids. Germline loops: CDR1 GTSNPN, CDR2 SVGIG (reference sequence). CDR3 bases: TGTGCCTGGAAGCAGGACTATGGCTACACCTTC. It yields the protein CAWKQDYGYTF.

This chain joins TRBV28 and TRBJ2-7; 8 bases fit TRBD1. V dropped 5 bases and J dropped 4; count of bases not matched to a gene: 13. CDR1 and CDR2 from the germline V gene are MDHEN and SYDVKM. The CDR3 has 16 residues. The CDR3 is CASSPLGQGEGYEQYF. The CDR3 nucleotides read TGTGCCAGCAGTCCCCTAGGACAGGGAGAGGGGTACGAGCAGTACTTC.

V usage is TRBV14 and J usage is TRBJ1-6, with D possibly TRBD1 on 5 matching bases. The CDR3 extends over 13 amino acids. The V end was cut by 1 base, the J end by 18 bases, with 16 bases between. Germline values: CDR1 SGHDN, CDR2 FVKESK. The CDR3 DNA follows: TGTGCCAGCAGCCAAGGGGGGGGTTCCGATCACCACTTT. Its translation is CASSQGGGSDHHF.

V and J are TRBV30 and TRBJ1-5, with a tentative D call TRBD1 (6 bases). The germline gives CDR1 GTSNPN, CDR2 SVGIG (reference sequence). V lost 4 bases and J lost 8, with 15 bases in between. The CDR3 totals 13 residues. The DNA for the CDR3 is TGTGCCTGGACCAGCGGGGGGCCGGAGCCCCAGCATTTT. Translation gives CAWTSGGPEPQHF.